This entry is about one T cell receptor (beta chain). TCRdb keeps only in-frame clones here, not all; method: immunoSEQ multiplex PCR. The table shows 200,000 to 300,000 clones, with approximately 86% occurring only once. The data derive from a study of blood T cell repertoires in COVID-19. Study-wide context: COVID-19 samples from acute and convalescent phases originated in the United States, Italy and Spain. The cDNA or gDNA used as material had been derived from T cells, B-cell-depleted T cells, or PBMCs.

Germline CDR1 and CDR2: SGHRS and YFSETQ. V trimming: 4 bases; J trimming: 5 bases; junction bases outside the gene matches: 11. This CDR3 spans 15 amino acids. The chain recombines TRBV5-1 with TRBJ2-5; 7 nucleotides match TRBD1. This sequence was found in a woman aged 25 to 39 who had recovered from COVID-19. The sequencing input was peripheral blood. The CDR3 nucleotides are TGCGCCAGCAGCCCAGAATTAGGGACAGCGGAGACCCAGTACTTC. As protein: CASSPELGTAETQYF. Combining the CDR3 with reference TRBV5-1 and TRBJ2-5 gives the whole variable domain KAGVTQTPRYLIKTRGQQVTLSCSPISGHRSVSWYQQTPGQGLQFLFEYFSETQRNKGNFPGRFSGRQFSNSRSEMNVSTLELGDSALYLCASSPELGTAETQYFGPGTRLLVL.